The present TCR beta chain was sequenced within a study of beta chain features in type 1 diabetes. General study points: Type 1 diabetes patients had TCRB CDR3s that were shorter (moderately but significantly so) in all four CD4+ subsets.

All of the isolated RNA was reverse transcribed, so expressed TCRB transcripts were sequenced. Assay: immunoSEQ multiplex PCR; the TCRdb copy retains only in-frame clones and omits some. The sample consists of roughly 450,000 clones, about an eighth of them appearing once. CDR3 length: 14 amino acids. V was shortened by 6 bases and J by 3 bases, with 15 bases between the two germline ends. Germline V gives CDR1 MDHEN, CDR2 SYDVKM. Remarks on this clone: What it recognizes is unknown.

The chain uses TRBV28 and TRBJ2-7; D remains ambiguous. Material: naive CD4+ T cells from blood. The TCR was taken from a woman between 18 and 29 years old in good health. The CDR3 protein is CASSTAQRNYEQYV. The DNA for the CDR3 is TGTGCCAGCAGCACTGCACAAAGGAACTACGAGCAGTACGTC.